The 20 T cell receptor beta chains listed next were all sequenced from one sample in a study of post-analysis software for immune sequencing data. Study results and caveats: Several TRBV segments (TRBV5-6, TRBV5-1 and TRBV20-1 among them) occurred more frequently in patients than in controls.

TCR beta cDNA libraries had unique molecular identifiers. One entry per CDR3 protein, called by TCRdb with MiXCR from the PCR reads. The sample includes about 560,000 distinct CDR3 sequences, roughly 45% of them seen just once. These TCRs are of unknown antigen specificity. Sequencing was done on a sample of blood. The receptors derive from a girl aged 5-17 years with multiple sclerosis.

V gene TRBV5-1 combines with J gene TRBJ1-4; the D gene is possibly TRBD1 (6 bases). Deletions cut 4 bases from V and 8 bases from J, with 15 bases between. This CDR3 contains 14 residues. Per the germline V gene, CDR1 is SGHRS and CDR2 is YFSETQ. The CDR3 DNA is TGCGCCAGCAGCGACCCGACAGGAGAAGAAAAACTGTTTTTT. The encoded protein is CASSDPTGEEKLFF.

The chain combines TRBV5-1 with TRBJ2-7; either TRBD1 or TRBD2 may fit D (5 bases each). The CDR3 contains 15 residues. Trimming shortened V by 6 bases and J by 3 bases, and 19 bases separated the two germline ends. Germline V gene sequence: CDR1 SGHRS, CDR2 YFSETQ. The CDR3 sequence: CASNQPGTADYEQYF. The CDR3 DNA reads TGCGCCAGCAACCAACCCGGGACGGCCGACTACGAGCAGTACTTC. The whole variable domain, remainder taken from reference TRBV5-1 and TRBJ2-7, is KAGVTQTPRYLIKTRGQQVTLSCSPISGHRSVSWYQQTPGQGLQFLFEYFSETQRNKGNFPGRFSGRQFSNSRSEMNVSTLELGDSALYLCASNQPGTADYEQYFGPGTRLTVT.

The chain recombines TRBV20-1 with TRBJ2-3; a weak D match, TRBD1 (5 bases). Germline values: CDR1 DFQATT, CDR2 SNEGSKA (reference sequence). V was trimmed by 6 bases and J by 0 bases, leaving 13 bases between them. The CDR3 sequence is 14 residues long. The CDR3 sequence: CSARSRQSTDTQYF. CDR3 in DNA: TGCAGTGCGCGAAGTCGACAGAGCACAGATACGCAGTATTTT.

The rearrangement uses TRBV4-1 and TRBJ2-1; TRBD2 matches 16 bases. This CDR3 spans 15 amino acids. The junction had 4 bases not matched to a gene; V was cut back by 3 bases and J by 11 bases. Germline CDR1 reads MGHRA; CDR2 reads YSYEKL. The CDR3 region has the DNA TGCGCCAGCAGCCAGCCGGGACTAGCGGGAGGGAAGCAGTTCTTC. Amino acids: CASSQPGLAGGKQFF.

The chain recombines TRBV6-1 with TRBJ1-1; 8 positions agree with TRBD1. This CDR3 is 17 amino acids long. Germline CDR1 MNHNS, CDR2 SASEGT. V dropped 7 bases and J dropped 0; count of bases not matched to a gene: 13. The CDR3: CASNPWTGRFLNTEAFF. The DNA for the CDR3 is TGTGCCAGCAACCCCTGGACAGGGCGCTTTCTGAACACTGAAGCTTTCTTT.

The chain recombines TRBV6-1 with TRBJ1-2; 7 bases line up with TRBD1. The CDR3 length is 15 residues. CDR1 is MNHNS, CDR2 SASEGT, per germline. After removal of 6 bases from V and 5 bases from J, the junction contained 12 bases not matched to a gene. The CDR3 DNA is TGTGCCAGCAGACCAACTACCGGGACAGCGTATGGCTACACCTTC. Translation: CASRPTTGTAYGYTF.

The V gene is TRBV6-4, the J gene TRBJ2-1; 10 bases are a match to TRBD1. The V gene's germline CDR1 is MRHNA and CDR2 SNTAGT. V shed 3 bases, J shed 7 bases, and the junction held 9 bases outside the gene matches. This CDR3 is 16 amino acids long. The chain's CDR3 is CASSETGTGVENEQFF. The DNA for the CDR3 is TGTGCCAGCAGTGAAACCGGGACAGGGGTTGAGAATGAGCAGTTCTTC.

The V call is TRBV3-1, the J call TRBJ2-1; D possibly uses TRBD1 or TRBD2 (5 bases each). The CDR3 contains 14 residues. V was trimmed by 1 base and J by 12 bases, leaving 16 bases between them. Looked up from germline, CDR1 is LGHDT and CDR2 is YNNKEL (reference sequence). The CDR3 DNA reads as TGTGCCAGCAGCCAAGTCGGGGCCCCAGCTCTGCAGTTCTTC. Translation: CASSQVGAPALQFF.

The V gene is TRBV5-1, the J gene TRBJ2-1, with TRBD1 identical over 7 bases. CDR3 size: 13 residues. Germline CDR1 reads SGHRS; CDR2 reads YFSETQ. The J segment lost 8 bases and the V segment lost 2 bases, leaving 4 bases of the junction unmatched. The CDR3 DNA reads as TGCGCCAGCAGCTTACGGCAGGGGGATGAGCAGTTCTTC. This gives the protein CASSLRQGDEQFF. Variable domain in full (rest from reference TRBV5-1 and TRBJ2-1): KAGVTQTPRYLIKTRGQQVTLSCSPISGHRSVSWYQQTPGQGLQFLFEYFSETQRNKGNFPGRFSGRQFSNSRSEMNVSTLELGDSALYLCASSLRQGDEQFFGPGTRLTVL.

The chain uses TRBV12-3 or TRBV12-4 and TRBJ2-5; tentative D call: TRBD2 (6 bases). This CDR3 contains 14 residues. CDR3 in DNA: TGTCCCGGATGGAGGGCGGGGATACAAGAGACCCAGTACTTC. This sequence encodes CPGWRAGIQETQYF.

This clonotype showed up just a few times. This chain joins TRBV7-2 and TRBJ2-3; D not resolved. Looked up from germline, CDR1 is SGHTA and CDR2 is FQGNSA. The V and J ends lost 1 base and 4 bases respectively, with 6 bases between them. The length of the CDR3 is 13 residues. The CDR3 DNA is TGTGCCAGCAGCTTAGAGAAGGCAGATACGCAGTATTTT. Protein product: CASSLEKADTQYF. The whole variable domain, filled in from reference TRBV7-2 and TRBJ2-3, reads GAGVSQSPSNKVTEKGKDVELRCDPISGHTALYWYRQSLGQGLEFLIYFQGNSAPDKSGLPSDRFSAERTGGSVSTLTIQRTQQEDSAVYLCASSLEKADTQYFGPGTRLTVL.

The chain carries TRBV5-1 and TRBJ2-1, with TRBD2 matching over 10 bases. The CDR3 totals 16 residues. CDR1 SGHRS and CDR2 YFSETQ come from the germline V gene. Unmatched junction bases numbered 6, after V lost 3 bases and J lost 3 bases. The chain's CDR3 is CASSSSASGGYNEQFF. CDR3 sequence (DNA): TGCGCCAGCAGCTCCTCGGCTAGCGGGGGCTACAATGAGCAGTTCTTC.

The chain has TRBV25-1 and TRBJ2-1; 12 bases are shared with TRBD1. V lost 8 bases and J lost 8; bases outside the gene matches: 7. CDR1 and CDR2 from the germline V gene are MGHDK and SYGVNS. The CDR3 spans 14 residues. The CDR3 DNA follows: TGTGCCAGCGGGGACAGGGGGCGAGGGGATGAGCAGTTCTTC. Translating it yields CASGDRGRGDEQFF.

The rearrangement links TRBV5-1 to TRBJ2-5; D ambiguous. The CDR3 is 14 residues long. Per the germline V gene, CDR1 is SGHRS and CDR2 is YFSETQ. Trimming removed 2 bases at V and 4 bases at J, with 12 bases between. CDR3 sequence: CASSFLGSPETQYF. The CDR3 DNA follows: TGCGCCAGCAGCTTCCTAGGATCCCCAGAGACCCAGTACTTC.

In this sample, this clonotype turned up a few times. The V gene is TRBV20-1, the J gene TRBJ2-3, with 13 nucleotides matching TRBD2. This CDR3 contains 15 residues. Germline loops: CDR1 DFQATT, CDR2 SNEGSKA (reference sequence). V trimming: 6 bases; J trimming: 1 base; junction bases outside the gene matches: 4. The CDR3 loop reads CSAVTSGRRTDTQYF. The CDR3, as DNA: TGCAGTGCGGTGACTAGCGGGAGGCGCACAGATACGCAGTATTTT.

A few counts support this clonotype. The chain has TRBV12-3 or TRBV12-4 and TRBJ2-7; 8 nucleotides line up with TRBD1. V lost 3 bases, J lost 0 bases, and 4 bases stayed unmatched. CDR3 length equals 15 residues. The CDR3 sequence is CASSLDREFSYEQYF. CDR3 in DNA: TGTGCCAGCAGTTTGGACAGGGAATTCTCCTACGAGCAGTACTTC.

This clonotype was seen only a few times. This chain links TRBV12-3 or TRBV12-4 with TRBJ1-1; D unresolved. CDR3 size: 12 residues. Trimming removed 2 bases from V and 8 bases from J, with 9 bases in between. CDR3: CASSLTVGEAFF. CDR3 DNA sequence: TGTGCCAGCAGTTTAACCGTAGGGGAAGCTTTCTTT.

The gene calls are TRBV7-8 and TRBJ2-2, with unresolved D. V dropped 3 bases and J dropped 8 bases, with 7 bases sitting between them. The V gene's germline CDR1 is SGHVS and CDR2 FQNEAQ. This CDR3 comprises 12 residues. The chain's CDR3 is CASSFGGGELFF. The CDR3 nucleotides are TGTGCCAGCAGCTTTGGTGGAGGGGAGCTGTTTTTT. The variable domain in full, completed from reference TRBV7-8 and TRBJ2-2, reads GAGVSQSPRYKVAKRGQDVALRCDPISGHVSLFWYQQALGQGPEFLTYFQNEAQLDKSGLPSDRFFAERPEGSVSTLKIQRTQQEDSAVYLCASSFGGGELFFGEGSRLTVL.

The V call is TRBV7-9, the J call TRBJ2-7, with a tentative D call TRBD2 (7 bases). The J call may be in error: the DNA end matches TRBJ2-5 better. This CDR3 region has 15 residues. Germline lookup yields CDR1 SEHNR and CDR2 FQNEAQ (reference sequence). Written as DNA, the CDR3 is TGTGCCAGCAGCGCCTGGGGGGGCCCTATAGAGACCCAGTACTTC. Translated: CASSAWGGPIETQYF.

This chain links TRBV25-1 with TRBJ2-3; weak D call: TRBD2 (6 bases). From germline, CDR1 is MGHDK and CDR2 SYGVNS. This CDR3 has 13 amino acids. V shed 7 bases and J shed 1 base, with 9 bases lying between them. Here the CDR3 reads CASTGVGTDTQYF. In nucleotides, the CDR3 is TGTGCCAGCACGGGGGTGGGCACAGATACGCAGTATTTT. Variable domain in full (rest from reference TRBV25-1 and TRBJ2-3): EADIYQTPRYLVIGTGKKITLECSQTMGHDKMYWYQQDPGMELHLIHYSYGVNSTEKGDLSSESTVSRIRTEHFPLTLESARPSHTSQYLCASTGVGTDTQYFGPGTRLTVL.